The TCR beta chain under discussion was sequenced for a study of persistence of HIV-infected CD4 T cells (dated by TCRdb to about 2020). About the study as a whole: CMV- and HIV-1 Gag-responding CD4+ T cells were isolated from ART-treated individuals so that antigen-driven clonal expansion of HIV-1-infected cells could be examined. For the TCR cluster analysis across participants, about 8 participants were included for CMV and about seven participants for Gag. Proviral sequencing was used to assess clonality among infected cells, whereas TCRbeta sequencing gauged the clonality of all cells within each sorted population. Peripheral blood samples of up to roughly 180 mL were collected at multiple time points, except for a couple of participants, who underwent leukapheresis at a single time point. The median time participants had been on suppressive ART was under 10 years.

The germline V gene specifies MGHRA as CDR1 and YSYEKL as CDR2. The CDR3 starts with the cysteine, ends with the phenylalanine, and has 16 residues. The only DNA kept is the CDR3, 48 bases in frame from the first base. Trimming removed 0 bases from V and 6 bases from J, leaving 15 bases between the germline ends. What the work shows at the level of the full study, not this receptor alone: Only a small number of individuals took part in the study, and only a limited range of antigens was tested. Significantly lower TCRbeta richness was observed in CMV- and Gag-responding cells than in anti-CD3/anti-CD28-responding cells, and higher oligoclonality was observed in CMV-responding cells than in CD3/CD28-stimulated and Gag-responding cells. Bulk TCR analyses could not be limited to the rare CMV-responding cells that actually contained HIV-1 proviruses. Degenerate expanded CDR3beta sequences were enriched in antigen-responding cells, suggesting convergent selection of CD4+ responses to CMV and Gag. A correlation was observed between TCR oligoclonality and proviral oligoclonality within the same sorted populations.

Interpreted using the paper, the treatment or condition label stands for: suppressive antiretroviral therapy. Lysates of CMV-infected fibroblasts were used at approximately 10 ug/mL for cell stimulation. Nonresponding CD40L-negative CD69-negative CD45RO-high memory CD4+ T cells were sorted as memory populations depleted of antigen-responding cells. HIV-1-infected adults in whom suppressive ART had been started during chronic infection were enrolled as participants. Participants had undetectable plasma HIV-1 RNA below 50 copies/mL for at least 4 years. To be included, a participant needed positive CMV serology and a CD4+ T cell count above 400 cells/uL. Before stimulation, PBMCs were isolated using density centrifugation and then depleted of CD8+ T cells. Stimulation of CD8-depleted PBMCs was carried out for about 19 hours with anti-CD28/CD49d costimulation, CD40-blocking antibody and enfuvirtide, to prevent new infections. Sorting was done on either a Beckman Coulter MoFlo Legacy or an XDP sorter, and propidium iodide was used to exclude dead cells. Genomic DNA was extracted using the QIAamp DNA Mini Kit for samples with more than one million cells and using the Quick-DNA Microprep Kit for all other samples.

Note on this clone: Its antigen is currently not known. No quality values exist for individual bases; no much larger clone is one base distant.

The immunoSEQ hsTCRB assay version 4 in survey mode was used to sequence TCRbeta repertoires from genomic DNA. Genomic DNA was diluted to around 10 ng/uL, and up to roughly 1 ug per sample was used for TCRbeta sequencing. In the source study's methods: Analysis of the TCRbeta data was done in ImmunoSeq Analyzer 3.0, and diversity was computed on productive nucleotide rearrangements. Using the Immunarch R package, the improved Chao index served to estimate lower-bound TCR diversity and the Gini coefficient served to estimate clonality. Nucleotide rearrangements that differed but encoded the same CDR3beta amino acid sequence were counted as separate clonotypes. Differential abundance analysis identified TCRbeta sequences significantly enriched in antigen-responding cells relative to anti-CD3/anti-CD28-activated cells. TCRs were clustered by predicted peptide-MHC specificity with GLIPH2, both within individual participants and across merged participant data sets. TCRdb retrieved this table from immuneACCESS and kept in-frame rearrangements only. Not all clones are present; in checked studies, unresolved V genes account for under half, and no reason is known for the remainder. Clone size and the V and J calls come from that table; the DNA yielded D and trimming. The sample table contains tens of thousands of clones; only one count was recorded for around 76% of them. The ten largest clones take up roughly 6.7% of the sample.

The chain employs TRBV4-1 and TRBJ1-5; possibly the D gene is TRBD1, per 5 matching bases. This clonotype was obtained from an adult woman with HIV who was CMV-seropositive. This sample comprised CD4+ T cells sorted from PBMCs after roughly 18-hour stimulation, obtained from a patient who received antiretroviral therapy. In the paper's terms, the cell subset or site label means: CD40L-CD69- CD45RO-high memory CD4 T cells not responding to CMV lysate. The sequenced DNA: TGCGCCAGCAGCCAAGAAGGGCGTCAGGGAGGTCAGCCCCAGCATTTT. Translation gives CASSQEGRQGGQPQHF.